This T cell receptor (beta chain) comes out of a study of human T cells and chemical hapten exposure (dated by TCRdb to the early 2020s). For the study in its entirety: For sensitization, 2% DPC in acetone was applied to an approximately 2 cm by approximately 2 cm area of upper inner arm skin. For TCR sequencing, blood came from about 29 alopecia patients at anywhere from one to four time points (pre-sensitization, 2, 6 and 24 weeks). The patient cohort, mostly female, included alopecia areata with under or over 50% scalp involvement, alopecia totalis and alopecia universalis. Weekly therapeutic DPC doses were additionally applied to the scalp of patients throughout the approximately 23-week study period. Patch tests used Finn chambers with 0.01% DPC on the upper back, scored after 6 days by International Contact Dermatitis Research Group standards. Libraries were pooled for sequencing, and variation in per-sample TCR yields was attributed mainly to small differences in library volumes within the pool. Peripheral blood TCR repertoire changes were tracked in vivo in alopecia patients during primary and secondary sensitization to the hapten diphenylcyclopropenone (DPC). Blood was sampled from patients pre-sensitization (week 0) and at 2, 6 and about 24 weeks after DPC sensitization. The research as a whole found: Expanded TCRs formed significantly more large CDR3 similarity clusters than pre-sensitization or healthy control sets, consistent with antigen-driven responses. A positive correlation was found between the number of PT1 expanded TCRs and patch test score, with significance reached at thresholds 8, 16 and 32 but not 4. Because every patient had alopecia, a presumed autoimmune disease, the patients' immune response might differ from that of healthy individuals. After repeated subsampling, the strength of the expansion versus patch-test correlation and the threshold at which it became significant changed. No change with DPC sensitization was found in the number of TCRs above 1 in 1000 frequency, and no evidence of global repertoire structure alterations was found.

Concerning this clonotype: It lacks a known antigen. No quality values exist for individual bases; no much larger clone is one base distant.

Read against the paper, the sample's time point label means: patch test 3, about 24 weeks after DPC sensitization. Per the publication, the treatment or condition label means: therapeutic diphenylcyclopropenone sensitization with weekly scalp DPC. At each patch-test visit, blood was drawn before the patch test was applied. Eligible patients were aged 18 to 70, diagnosed with alopecia, deemed suitable for DPC therapy, and excluded if pregnant. Total RNA was extracted from unfractionated whole blood collected in Tempus Blood RNA tubes. CDR1 and CDR2, looked up from the germline V gene, are MDHEN and SYDVKM. From its cysteine to its phenylalanine, the CDR3 spans 13 amino acids. This entry keeps only the CDR3 DNA: 39 bases, framed from base 1. V is reduced by 8 bases and J by 1 base, leaving a spacing of 12 bases between them. The library was produced with RACE. Instrument used: NextSeq 500. Library preparation attached unique molecular identifiers to individual cDNA molecules for quantitative, reproducible TCR counting. From each blood RNA sample, both TCR alpha and TCR beta chains were sequenced. In the original analysis: The median number of TCRs per sample was 90,000 to 100,000, ranging from 23,224 to 690,600. The Decombinator software suite was used to annotate the V, J and CDR3 of the TCR reads. For PS versus PT1 abundance plots, all samples were subsampled to the same number of TCRs (28,000). Expanded TCRs were defined as absent before sensitization and observed at least eight times at the 2-week time point. TCRdb ran its own pipeline on the public reads, namely fastp trimming at Q25 and MiXCR clone calling, and kept in-frame beta chains. Every distinct CDR3 protein forms one entry, paired with its most common genes and DNA. The authors' filters were not applied to this entry. This sample gives 99,000 or so distinct CDR3 sequences in total; under 40% of them show up just once. The ten biggest clones cover more than 2.5% of the sample.

This clonotype was obtained from a man in his forties with alopecia areata. Some clones in this sample may be carry-over from other donors' samples. Sequences were derived from whole blood, sampled in connection with sensitization to the hapten diphenylcyclopropenone (DPC). The chain is encoded by TRBV28 joined to TRBJ2-7; a confident D gene designation cannot be given. CDR3 sequence: CASESGPSYEQYF. The DNA is TGTGCCAGCGAATCAGGCCCTTCCTACGAGCAGTACTTC.